The 25 T cell receptor beta chains presented below share a single source sample, sequenced in a study of neurological immune-mediated disorders. TCRdb re-called the 5' RACE reads through MiXCR, storing one row per CDR3 protein. The sample records approximately 80,000 distinct CDR3 sequences, 4.3% being singletons. The time point: longitudinal time-point 3. Sequenced material: PBMCs. Receptors were obtained from a woman aged 60-70 years with multiple sclerosis.

This clonotype was seen ten or more times. V is TRBV7-7 and J is TRBJ1-3; 8 bases match TRBD1. Germline-derived CDR1 and CDR2 are SSHAT and FNYEAQ (reference sequence). The CDR3 has 12 amino acids. Trimming removed 9 bases from V and 2 bases from J; junction bases left unmatched: 0. CDR3 region: CARDRAGNTIYF. Here the CDR3 DNA reads TGTGCCAGGGACAGGGCTGGAAACACCATATATTTT.

In this sample, this clonotype turned up many times. V usage is TRBV11-2 and J usage is TRBJ2-3; D unclear. The CDR3 is made up of 16 amino acids. Germline lookup yields CDR1 SGHAT and CDR2 FQNNGV. The V gene lost 5 bases and the J gene lost 2 bases, with 17 bases spanning the gap. In DNA, the CDR3 is TGTGCCAGCAGCCTCCAGGTTACCCGTGCCACAGATACGCAGTATTTT. Translation: CASSLQVTRATDTQYF.

This clonotype occurred many times. The V gene is TRBV7-2, the J gene TRBJ2-1; the D gene is possibly TRBD2 (5 bases). V gave up 2 bases and J gave up 6 bases, with 11 bases separating them. From germline, CDR1 is SGHTA and CDR2 FQGNSA. The CDR3 is 14 amino acids. The CDR3 DNA reads as TGTGCCAGCAGCTTATCGCTAGCTTCCAATGAGCAGTTCTTC. This gives the protein CASSLSLASNEQFF. Full variable domain (remainder filled in from reference TRBV7-2 and TRBJ2-1): GAGVSQSPSNKVTEKGKDVELRCDPISGHTALYWYRQSLGQGLEFLIYFQGNSAPDKSGLPSDRFSAERTGGSVSTLTIQRTQQEDSAVYLCASSLSLASNEQFFGPGTRLTVL.

This clonotype has ten or more counts. The chain has TRBV5-1 and TRBJ1-1, with a possible D match to TRBD1 (5 bases). Trimming took 0 bases from V and 7 from J, leaving 16 bases between them. The CDR3 runs 15 residues. The V gene's germline CDR1 is SGHRS and CDR2 YFSETQ. The CDR3 reads CASSLVSRAVSEAFF. CDR3 DNA sequence: TGCGCCAGCAGCTTGGTCTCCAGGGCGGTCAGTGAAGCTTTCTTT.

This clonotype was recorded at least ten times. The rearrangement links TRBV5-1 to TRBJ2-5, with 13 bases lining up with TRBD2. V lost 0 bases and J lost 3; bases outside the gene matches: 2. The CDR3 sequence is 16 residues long. CDR1 is SGHRS and CDR2 is YFSETQ in the germline V gene. CDR3 nucleotide sequence: TGCGCCAGCAGCTTGGATGGACTAGCGGGGGAAGAGACCCAGTACTTC. It is translated as CASSLDGLAGEETQYF. Variable domain in full (rest from reference TRBV5-1 and TRBJ2-5): KAGVTQTPRYLIKTRGQQVTLSCSPISGHRSVSWYQQTPGQGLQFLFEYFSETQRNKGNFPGRFSGRQFSNSRSEMNVSTLELGDSALYLCASSLDGLAGEETQYFGPGTRLLVL.

This clonotype was detected ten times or more. The V call is TRBV5-1, the J call TRBJ1-1; D possibly corresponds to TRBD1 (6 bases). This CDR3 is 15 amino acids long. Trimming cost V 4 bases and J 10 bases, with 23 bases left between them. From germline, CDR1 is SGHRS and CDR2 YFSETQ. The CDR3 here is CASSTGQREASLAFF. CDR3 in DNA: TGCGCCAGCAGCACCGGACAGAGAGAGGCGAGTTTAGCTTTCTTT. Together with reference TRBV5-1 and TRBJ1-1, the CDR3 gives the full variable domain: KAGVTQTPRYLIKTRGQQVTLSCSPISGHRSVSWYQQTPGQGLQFLFEYFSETQRNKGNFPGRFSGRQFSNSRSEMNVSTLELGDSALYLCASSTGQREASLAFFGQGTRLTVV.

This clonotype showed up many times. The chain joins TRBV20-1 to TRBJ1-1; possible D gene TRBD1, 5 bases. The germline CDR1 and CDR2 sequences are DFQATT and SNEGSKA (reference sequence). V dropped 5 bases and J dropped 7 bases, with 14 bases sitting between them. CDR3 length equals 12 residues. CDR3 DNA: TGCAGTGCTCCCGTTCAGGGCCGTGAAGCTTTCTTT. It codes for CSAPVQGREAFF.

This clonotype occurred many times. The CDR3 coding sequence is TGTGCCAGCAGCAACTTAGGGACAGGAGACTACGAGCAGTACTTC. It yields the protein CASSNLGTGDYEQYF. This chain joins TRBV7-9 and TRBJ2-7, with TRBD1 identical over 8 bases. The CDR3 runs to 15 residues. With V trimmed by 5 bases and J by 3 bases, 9 bases remained unmatched. CDR1 is SEHNR, CDR2 FQNEAQ, per germline (reference sequence).

In its sample, this clonotype was seen many times. The V call is TRBV3-1, the J call TRBJ2-3; D tentatively reads TRBD1 or TRBD2 (5 bases each). This CDR3 is 16 amino acids long. CDR1 and CDR2 (germline): LGHDT, YNNKEL (reference sequence). The V gene lost 0 bases and the J gene lost 4 bases, with 14 bases spanning the gap. CDR3 loop: CASSQEPGTVADTQYF. The DNA of the CDR3 is TGTGCCAGCAGCCAAGAACCAGGGACCGTGGCAGATACGCAGTATTTT.

This clonotype was observed a handful of times. This chain joins TRBV15 and TRBJ2-1; 10 nucleotides line up with TRBD2. The junction had 4 bases not matched to a gene; V was cut back by 4 bases and J by 4 bases. Germline V gene data show CDR1 as LNHNV and CDR2 as YYDKDF (reference sequence). The CDR3 covers 15 residues. The CDR3 coding sequence is TGTGCCACCAGCATCATAGCGGGGGGATACAATGAGCAGTTCTTC. Translation gives CATSIIAGGYNEQFF.

Many counts were recorded for this clonotype. This chain uses TRBV29-1 with TRBJ1-4; no definite D call. The ends were cut back, 0 bases at V and 7 bases at J, with 15 bases in the middle. CDR3 length: 15 residues. Germline assignment: CDR1 SQVTM and CDR2 ANQGSEA. CDR3 DNA: TGCAGCGTTGAAGATTGGACCCGATGGGGTGAAAAACTGTTTTTT. Translated, it gives CSVEDWTRWGEKLFF. The variable domain in full, completed from reference TRBV29-1 and TRBJ1-4, reads SAVISQKPSRDICQRGTSLTIQCQVDSQVTMMFWYRQQPGQSLTLIATANQGSEATYESGFVIDKFPISRPNLTFSTLTVSNMSPEDSSIYLCSVEDWTRWGEKLFFGSGTQLSVL.

This clonotype was counted ten times or more. The gene calls are TRBV2 and TRBJ1-5; D might be TRBD1 (5 bases). The CDR3 spans 13 residues. Germline V lookup: CDR1 SNHLY, CDR2 FYNNEI. The V gene lost 6 bases and the J gene lost 3 bases, with 9 bases spanning the gap. As DNA, the CDR3 is TGTGCCAGCAGCCGGGACTCCAATCAGCCCCAGCATTTT. Its protein is CASSRDSNQPQHF.

Ten or more counts support this clonotype. This sequence joins TRBV20-1 and TRBJ1-5; D is undetermined. Germline V gene data show CDR1 as DFQATT and CDR2 as SNEGSKA (reference sequence). The V end was cut by 0 bases, the J end by 0 bases, with 9 bases between. This CDR3 has 15 amino acids. CDR3 DNA: TGCAGTGCTAGAGATCCCAGACCTAGCAATCAGCCCCAGCATTTT. As protein: CSARDPRPSNQPQHF.

This clonotype was detected ten times or more. The chain couples TRBV18 to TRBJ1-6; 8 positions agree with TRBD1. Germline V gene lookup returns CDR1 KGHSH and CDR2 LQKENI. J was trimmed by 7 bases and V by 5 bases; bases with no gene match: 7. The CDR3 sequence is 15 residues long. The CDR3 region has the DNA TGTGCCAGCTCAGCGTTACAGGGGGAAAATTCACCCCTCCACTTT. Its protein product is CASSALQGENSPLHF. The full variable domain, in which reference TRBV18 and TRBJ1-6 provide the parts outside the CDR3, is NAGVMQNPRHLVRRRGQEARLRCSPMKGHSHVYWYRQLPEEGLKFMVYLQKENIIDESGMPKERFSAEFPKEGPSILRIQQVVRGDSAAYFCASSALQGENSPLHFGNGTRLTVT.

This clonotype occurred many times. The genes are TRBV5-1 and TRBJ2-7; weak D call: TRBD2 (7 bases). Trimming stripped 5 bases from V and 2 bases from J, with 17 bases between. In germline, CDR1 is SGHRS, CDR2 YFSETQ. The CDR3 loop spans 15 amino acids. The CDR3 protein is CASRERGAATYEQYF. DNA of the CDR3: TGCGCCAGCAGGGAACGGGGGGCCGCAACCTACGAGCAGTACTTC.

This clonotype came up many times. The chain recombines TRBV5-1 with TRBJ2-3, with 11 bases lining up with TRBD2. The V and J ends lost 3 bases and 1 base, in that order; junction bases with no gene match: 4. The CDR3 has 16 amino acids. Germline V gives CDR1 SGHRS, CDR2 YFSETQ. CDR3: CASSSKLAGGTDTQYF. CDR3 sequence (DNA): TGCGCCAGCAGCTCAAAACTAGCGGGGGGCACAGATACGCAGTATTTT.

This clonotype was recorded many times. CDR3 DNA: TGCAGTGCTAGAAACAGGGACGAGCAGTACTTC. Translation: CSARNRDEQYF. The chain carries TRBV20-1 and TRBJ2-7; D is perhaps TRBD1 (6 bases). The V end was cut by 2 bases, the J end by 5 bases, with 7 bases between. The germline V gene has CDR1 DFQATT and CDR2 SNEGSKA (reference sequence). This CDR3 spans 11 amino acids.

Many counts were recorded for this clonotype. This sequence joins TRBV6-5 and TRBJ1-5; 11 bases fit TRBD1. The V segment lost 7 bases and the J segment 4 bases; nucleotides outside the gene matches: 6. Germline lookup yields CDR1 MNHEY and CDR2 SVGAGI. CDR3 length: 15 amino acids. The CDR3 region has the DNA TGTGCCAGCAAGCCCGGGGACAGGGGGAATCAGCCCCAGCATTTT. Translating it yields CASKPGDRGNQPQHF.

This clonotype was recorded many times. The chain combines TRBV12-3 or TRBV12-4 with TRBJ2-1, with a possible D match to TRBD1 (6 bases). CDR3 length: 14 residues. With 1 base removed from V and 6 bases from J, the gap between germline ends came to 10 bases. CDR3 nucleotide sequence: TGTGCCAGCAGTTTAGTGGGGGCGGGCAATGAGCAGTTCTTC. Translating gives CASSLVGAGNEQFF.

This clonotype appeared many times. The rearrangement joins TRBV28 to TRBJ2-6; D gene uncertain. The V end lost 3 bases, the J end lost 1 base, and 4 bases lay between the germline ends. The germline gives CDR1 MDHEN, CDR2 SYDVKM. The CDR3 has 14 residues. The CDR3 spells CASSFLSGANVLTF. The CDR3 DNA sequence: TGTGCCAGCAGTTTTTTGTCTGGGGCCAACGTCCTGACTTTC.

In this sample, this clonotype is medium-sized (0.01 to 0.1%). This rearrangement joins TRBV29-1 to TRBJ2-1, with 9 positions matching TRBD2. Unmatched junction bases numbered 11, after V lost 1 base and J lost 1 base. CDR1 SQVTM and CDR2 ANQGSEA come from the germline V gene. This CDR3 comprises 18 residues. CDR3 nucleotide sequence: TGCAGCGTTGAAGGTGTATTGAGCGGGGGGAGTTCCTACAATGAGCAGTTCTTC. It specifies CSVEGVLSGGSSYNEQFF.

This clonotype was detected many times. This chain joins TRBV27 and TRBJ2-2; possibly TRBD1 for D (6 bases). The CDR3 runs to 15 residues. The V gene's germline CDR1 is MNHEY and CDR2 SMNVEV (reference sequence). Trimming shortened V by 3 bases and J by 1 base, and 9 bases separated the two germline ends. The CDR3 loop is CASSFRRGNTGELFF. The CDR3 DNA reads TGTGCCAGCAGTTTCCGCAGGGGGAACACCGGGGAGCTGTTTTTT.

This clonotype was counted at least ten times. The V and J genes are TRBV5-1 and TRBJ2-5, with TRBD2 identical over 7 bases. Germline loops: CDR1 SGHRS, CDR2 YFSETQ. With 4 bases clipped from V and 5 bases from J, the junction kept 5 bases outside the gene matches. The CDR3 has 13 residues. The CDR3 region is CASSGEGRETQYF. The DNA of the CDR3 is TGCGCCAGCAGCGGGGAGGGGAGGGAGACCCAGTACTTC.

This clonotype was recorded many times. The V and J genes are TRBV20-1 and TRBJ2-2; TRBD1 agrees at 10 bases. The V segment lost 3 bases and the J segment 6 bases; nucleotides outside the gene matches: 4. Germline V gives CDR1 DFQATT, CDR2 SNEGSKA (reference sequence). This CDR3 spans 14 amino acids. The CDR3, as DNA: TGCAGTGCTAGTCGCGGGACAGGGGCCGGGGAGCTGTTTTTT. Its translation: CSASRGTGAGELFF.

This clonotype was seen ten or more times. J is TRBJ2-6 and V is TRBV3-1; possible D gene TRBD1, 5 bases. This CDR3 comprises 16 residues. Germline V gives CDR1 LGHDT, CDR2 YNNKEL (reference sequence). Trimming shortened V by 2 bases and J by 4 bases, and 12 bases separated the two germline ends. The CDR3 coding sequence is TGTGCCAGCAGCCAACCGCCAGGGTCAGGGGCCAACGTCCTGACTTTC. Its translation: CASSQPPGSGANVLTF.